The 15 T cell receptor beta chains given below trace back to one sample, sequenced in a study of T cell changes during pregnancy in multiple sclerosis. Data came from immunoSEQ multiplex PCR; TCRdb stores just in-frame clones and leaves some out. Of approximately 49,000 clones detected, roughly 92% appear once; the ten largest clones hold 0.95% to 1%. The specimen was peripheral blood, collected after pregnancy. The receptor source for this set is a female donor with multiple sclerosis, enrolled in a pregnancy study.

CDR3 nucleotide sequence: TGTGCCAGCAGTGCACATAGCAATCAGCCCCAGCATTTT. Translation: CASSAHSNQPQHF. The chain has TRBV27 and TRBJ1-5; D is ambiguous. This CDR3 has 13 residues. The V gene lost 5 bases and the J gene lost 0 bases, with 5 bases spanning the gap. Germline V gene sequence: CDR1 MNHEY, CDR2 SMNVEV (reference sequence).

The chain carries TRBV9 and TRBJ1-1; D possibly corresponds to TRBD1 (6 bases). The CDR3 runs to 13 residues. CDR1 SGDLS and CDR2 YYNGEE come from the germline V gene. V was pared by 0 bases and J by 5 bases, with 8 bases between. The CDR3 spells CASSVVDRTEAFF. The CDR3 DNA follows: TGTGCCAGCAGCGTAGTCGACAGGACTGAAGCTTTCTTT.

The V and J genes are TRBV6-5 and TRBJ2-5; 11 bases fit TRBD2. There are 16 residues in the CDR3. V shed 0 bases, J shed 5 bases, and the junction held 5 bases outside the gene matches. In germline, CDR1 is MNHEY, CDR2 SVGAGI. The CDR3 DNA reads TGTGCCAGCAGTTACTCCCTGACTAGCGGGGCCGAGACCCAGTACTTC. Amino acid sequence: CASSYSLTSGAETQYF.

The chain employs TRBV19 and TRBJ1-2; D is perhaps TRBD1 (5 bases). This CDR3 has 13 residues. The germline CDR1 and CDR2 sequences are LNHDA and SQIVND (reference sequence). V was trimmed by 4 bases and J by 4 bases, leaving 10 bases between them. Here the CDR3 reads CASSTPGGYGYTF. The CDR3, as DNA: TGTGCCAGTAGTACCCCGGGGGGCTATGGCTACACCTTC. Drawing the rest from reference TRBV19 and TRBJ1-2, the complete variable domain is DGGITQSPKYLFRKEGQNVTLSCEQNLNHDAMYWYRQDPGQGLRLIYYSQIVNDFQKGDIAEGYSVSREKKESFPLTVTSAQKNPTAFYLCASSTPGGYGYTFGSGTRLTVV.

The chain links TRBV6-5 to TRBJ1-1; D unresolved. The germline V gene encodes CDR1 MNHEY and CDR2 SVGAGI. With 4 bases removed from V and 3 bases from J, the gap between germline ends came to 3 bases. The CDR3 has 11 amino acids. CDR3 in DNA: TGTGCCAGCAGTTCCTACACTGAAGCTTTCTTT. Translating it yields CASSSYTEAFF.

The J gene is TRBJ1-2, the V gene TRBV11-1; a weak D match, TRBD1 (6 bases). Germline CDR1 is SGHAT and CDR2 is FQDESV (reference sequence). V was pared by 1 base and J by 6 bases, with 18 bases between. The CDR3 sequence is 16 residues long. CDR3 region: CASSLESVAGADGYTF. CDR3 nucleotides: TGTGCCAGCAGCTTAGAGTCGGTCGCGGGGGCCGATGGCTACACCTTC. The full variable domain, completed using reference TRBV11-1 and TRBJ1-2, is EAEVAQSPRYKITEKSQAVAFWCDPISGHATLYWYRQILGQGPELLVQFQDESVVDDSQLPKDRFSAERLKGVDSTLKIQPAELGDSAMYLCASSLESVAGADGYTFGSGTRLTVV.

The rearrangement links TRBV4-2 to TRBJ1-4; D is uncertain. CDR3 length: 11 residues. CDR1 is LGHNA and CDR2 is YNFKEQ in the germline V gene. The ends were cut back, 4 bases at V and 11 bases at J, with 8 bases in the middle. The DNA for the CDR3 is TGTGCCAGCAGCCGGGCGGGGAAACTGTTTTTT. Translating gives CASSRAGKLFF.

On this clone itself: The sample carries other DNA sequences with the same CDR3. The rearrangement links TRBV5-4 to TRBJ1-3; the D is unclear. V gave up 0 bases and J gave up 1 base, with 8 bases separating them. The length of the CDR3 is 15 residues. The germline CDR1 and CDR2 sequences are SGHNT and YYREEE (reference sequence). In nucleotides, the CDR3 is TGTGCCAGCAGCTTGGTTGGCAGTTCTGGAAACACCATATATTTT. Translating it yields CASSLVGSSGNTIYF.

The J gene is TRBJ1-5, the V gene TRBV7-2, with TRBD1 identical over 7 bases. With V trimmed by 5 bases and J by 2 bases, 6 bases remained unmatched. In germline, CDR1 is SGHTA, CDR2 FQGNSA. The CDR3 has 15 amino acids. Here the CDR3 DNA reads TGTGCCAGCAGCCAAGGGGGCGCCGGCAATCAGCCCCAGCATTTT. Protein: CASSQGGAGNQPQHF.

The chain joins TRBV10-3 to TRBJ2-7; D unresolved. CDR1 and CDR2 from the germline V gene are ENHRY and SYGVKD. Trimming cost V 7 bases and J 4 bases, with 17 bases left between them. The CDR3 runs to 14 residues. CDR3 in DNA: TGTGCCATCACCCAAACAGTGGGTCCATACGAGCAGTACTTC. Translated: CAITQTVGPYEQYF.

This chain joins TRBV2 and TRBJ1-5; 12 bases map to TRBD1. The CDR3 is 15 residues long. From germline, CDR1 is SNHLY and CDR2 FYNNEI. V trimming: 7 bases; J trimming: 5 bases; junction bases outside the gene matches: 6. As DNA, the CDR3 is TGTGCCAGCACCGGGACAGGGGGCGGCGATCAGCCCCAGCATTTT. Translated: CASTGTGGGDQPQHF.

The chain has TRBV29-1 and TRBJ1-1; the match to TRBD1 covers 9 bases. The CDR3 has 14 amino acids. Germline loops: CDR1 SQVTM, CDR2 ANQGSEA. V shed 1 base and J 4 bases; nucleotides not matched to a gene: 4. CDR3 loop: CSVEGRTGATEAFF. The CDR3 DNA sequence: TGCAGCGTTGAAGGGAGGACAGGGGCCACTGAAGCTTTCTTT.

The chain uses TRBV19 and TRBJ1-3, with 7 bases identical to TRBD1. The CDR3 has 12 amino acids. Germline V gives CDR1 LNHDA, CDR2 SQIVND (reference sequence). With 4 bases clipped from V and 10 bases from J, the junction kept 4 bases outside the gene matches. The DNA for the CDR3 is TGTGCCAGTAGTACCCGGGACAGAACCATATATTTT. As protein: CASSTRDRTIYF.

The gene calls are TRBV5-1 and TRBJ2-5, with no clear D. Trimming stripped 1 base from V and 2 bases from J, with 6 bases between. Germline assignment: CDR1 SGHRS and CDR2 YFSETQ. This CDR3 is built from 13 residues. CDR3 DNA sequence: TGCGCCAGCAGCTTGCAGATGCAAGAGACCCAGTACTTC. This translates into CASSLQMQETQYF.

V gene TRBV14 combines with J gene TRBJ2-1, with 9 nucleotides matching TRBD2. CDR3 length equals 16 residues. V shed 4 bases and J 0 bases; nucleotides not matched to a gene: 4. Germline V lookup: CDR1 SGHDN, CDR2 FVKESK. This CDR3 reads CASSRSGGSSYNEQFF. Written as DNA, the CDR3 is TGTGCCAGCAGCCGAAGCGGGGGGAGCTCCTACAATGAGCAGTTCTTC.